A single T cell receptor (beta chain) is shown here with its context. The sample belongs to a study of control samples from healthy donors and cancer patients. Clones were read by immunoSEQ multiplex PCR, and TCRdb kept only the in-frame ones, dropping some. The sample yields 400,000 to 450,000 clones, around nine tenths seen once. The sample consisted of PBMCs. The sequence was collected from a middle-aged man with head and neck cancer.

The CDR3 here is CASSLAGTEGEKLFF. CDR3 in DNA: TGCGCCAGCAGCTTGGCCGGGACCGAAGGGGAAAAACTGTTTTTT. J is TRBJ1-4 and V is TRBV5-1; TRBD1 is a possible D gene (5 bases). Trimming removed 0 bases at V and 8 bases at J, with 14 bases between. The CDR3 runs 15 residues. Germline-derived CDR1 and CDR2 are SGHRS and YFSETQ.